This TCR beta chain was sequenced in a study of T cell changes during pregnancy in multiple sclerosis. Clones were read by immunoSEQ multiplex PCR, and TCRdb kept only the in-frame ones, dropping some. Here the sample spans around 40,000 clones, roughly nine tenths being singletons. This CDR3 spans 15 amino acids. The germline V gene has CDR1 GTSNPN and CDR2 SVGIG (reference sequence). V lost 0 bases, J lost 2 bases, and 11 bases lay in between. This chain joins TRBV30 and TRBJ1-3; no clear D gene. Here the sequenced sample was CD4+ T cells from peripheral blood mononuclear cells, taken in the first trimester of pregnancy. The clonotype was recovered from a female donor with multiple sclerosis, enrolled in a pregnancy study. For the CDR3, the DNA is TGTGCCTGGAGTGTAGGCAGGAGGCCTGGAAACACCATATATTTT. Protein product: CAWSVGRRPGNTIYF.